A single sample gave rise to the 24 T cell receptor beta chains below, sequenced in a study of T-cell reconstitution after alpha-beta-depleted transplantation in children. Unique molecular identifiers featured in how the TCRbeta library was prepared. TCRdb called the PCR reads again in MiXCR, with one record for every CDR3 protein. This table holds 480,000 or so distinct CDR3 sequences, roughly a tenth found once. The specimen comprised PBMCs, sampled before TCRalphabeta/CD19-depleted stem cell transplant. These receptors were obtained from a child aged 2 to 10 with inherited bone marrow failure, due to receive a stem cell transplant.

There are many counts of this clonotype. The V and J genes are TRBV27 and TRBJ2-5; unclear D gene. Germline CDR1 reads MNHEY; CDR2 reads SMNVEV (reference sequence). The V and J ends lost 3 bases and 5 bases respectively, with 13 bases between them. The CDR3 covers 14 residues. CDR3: CASSFAAPGETQYF. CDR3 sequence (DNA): TGTGCCAGCAGTTTCGCGGCCCCCGGTGAGACCCAGTACTTC.

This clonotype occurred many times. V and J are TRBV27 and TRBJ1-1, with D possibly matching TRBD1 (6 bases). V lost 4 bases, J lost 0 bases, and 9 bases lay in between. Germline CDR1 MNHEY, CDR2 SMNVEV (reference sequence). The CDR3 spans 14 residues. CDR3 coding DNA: TGTGCCAGCAGTTGGGGGGGCATGAACACTGAAGCTTTCTTT. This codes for CASSWGGMNTEAFF.

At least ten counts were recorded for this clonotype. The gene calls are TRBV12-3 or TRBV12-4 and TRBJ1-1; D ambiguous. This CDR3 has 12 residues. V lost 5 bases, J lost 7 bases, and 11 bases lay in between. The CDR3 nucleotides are TGTGCCAGCAGTAAGACGGTGATTGAAGCTTTCTTT. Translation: CASSKTVIEAFF.

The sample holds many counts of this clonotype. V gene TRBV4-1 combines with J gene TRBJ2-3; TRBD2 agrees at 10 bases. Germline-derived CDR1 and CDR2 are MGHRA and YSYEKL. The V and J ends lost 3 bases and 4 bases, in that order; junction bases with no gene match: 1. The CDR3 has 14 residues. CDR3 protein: CASSQGTSADTQYF. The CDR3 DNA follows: TGCGCCAGCAGCCAGGGGACTAGCGCAGATACGCAGTATTTT.

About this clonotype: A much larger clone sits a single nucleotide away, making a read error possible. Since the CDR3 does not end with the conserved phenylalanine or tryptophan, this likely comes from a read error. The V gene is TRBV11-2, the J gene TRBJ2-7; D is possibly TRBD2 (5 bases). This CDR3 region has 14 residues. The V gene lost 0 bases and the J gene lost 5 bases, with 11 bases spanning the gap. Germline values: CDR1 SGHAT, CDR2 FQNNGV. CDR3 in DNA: TGTGCCAGCAGCTTAGATCTGGGAGTAAACGAGCAGTACCTC. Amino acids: CASSLDLGVNEQYL.

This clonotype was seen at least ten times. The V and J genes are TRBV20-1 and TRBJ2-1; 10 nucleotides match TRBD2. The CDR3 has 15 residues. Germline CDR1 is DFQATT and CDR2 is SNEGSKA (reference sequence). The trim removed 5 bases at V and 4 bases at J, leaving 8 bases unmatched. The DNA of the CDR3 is TGCAGTGCTCGGATTACTAGCGGGAATTACAATGAGCAGTTCTTC. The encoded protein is CSARITSGNYNEQFF.

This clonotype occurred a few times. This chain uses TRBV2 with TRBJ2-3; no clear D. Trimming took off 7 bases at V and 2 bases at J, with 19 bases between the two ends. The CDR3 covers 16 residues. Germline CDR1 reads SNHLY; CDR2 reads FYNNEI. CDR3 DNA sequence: TGTGCCAGCACTGATCCGAGGACCGAACCCACAGATACGCAGTATTTT. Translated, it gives CASTDPRTEPTDTQYF.

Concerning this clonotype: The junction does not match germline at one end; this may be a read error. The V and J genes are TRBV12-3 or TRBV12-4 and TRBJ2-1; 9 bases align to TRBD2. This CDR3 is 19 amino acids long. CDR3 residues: CARSLRPLAGHLSYNEQFF. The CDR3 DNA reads TGTGCCCGCAGTTTGCGGCCACTAGCGGGCCACCTCTCCTACAATGAGCAGTTCTTC.

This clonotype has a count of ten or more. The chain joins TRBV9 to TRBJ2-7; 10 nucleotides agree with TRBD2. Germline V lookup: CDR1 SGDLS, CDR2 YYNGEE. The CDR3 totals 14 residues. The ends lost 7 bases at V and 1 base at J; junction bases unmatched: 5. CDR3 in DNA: TGTGCCAGCTCCTCAGCGGGAGGGTCCTACGAGCAGTACTTC. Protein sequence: CASSSAGGSYEQYF. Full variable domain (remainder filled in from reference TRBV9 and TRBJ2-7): DSGVTQTPKHLITATGQRVTLRCSPRSGDLSVYWYQQSLDQGLQFLIQYYNGEERAKGNILERFSAQQFPDLHSELNLSSLELGDSALYFCASSSAGGSYEQYFGPGTRLTVT.

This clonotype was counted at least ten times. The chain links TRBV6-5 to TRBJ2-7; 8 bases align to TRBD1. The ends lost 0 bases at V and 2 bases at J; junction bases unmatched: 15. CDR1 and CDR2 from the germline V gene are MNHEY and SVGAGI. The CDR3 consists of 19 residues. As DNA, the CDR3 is TGTGCCAGCAGTTACTCGATTACAAGGACAGGGTTTCCCACCTACGAGCAGTACTTC. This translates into CASSYSITRTGFPTYEQYF.

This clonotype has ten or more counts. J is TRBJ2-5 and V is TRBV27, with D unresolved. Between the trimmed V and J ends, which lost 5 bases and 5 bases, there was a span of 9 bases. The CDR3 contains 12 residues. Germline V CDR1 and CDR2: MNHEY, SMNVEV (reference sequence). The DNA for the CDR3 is TGTGCCAGCAGTGCGCCGAGGGAGACCCAGTACTTC. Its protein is CASSAPRETQYF.

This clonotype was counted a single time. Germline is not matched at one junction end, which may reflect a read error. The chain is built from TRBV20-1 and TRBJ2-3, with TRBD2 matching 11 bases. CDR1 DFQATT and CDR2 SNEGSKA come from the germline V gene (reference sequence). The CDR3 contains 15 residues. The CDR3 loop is CTARGGTSGPDTQYF. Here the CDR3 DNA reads TGCACTGCTAGAGGAGGGACTAGCGGTCCAGATACGCAGTATTTT.

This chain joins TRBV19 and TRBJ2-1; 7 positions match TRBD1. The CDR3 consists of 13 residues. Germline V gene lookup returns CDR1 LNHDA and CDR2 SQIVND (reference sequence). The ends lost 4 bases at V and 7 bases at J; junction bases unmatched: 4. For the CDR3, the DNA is TGTGCCAGTAGTACAGACAGGGAGAATGAGCAGTTCTTC. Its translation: CASSTDRENEQFF. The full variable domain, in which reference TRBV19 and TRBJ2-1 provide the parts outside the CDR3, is DGGITQSPKYLFRKEGQNVTLSCEQNLNHDAMYWYRQDPGQGLRLIYYSQIVNDFQKGDIAEGYSVSREKKESFPLTVTSAQKNPTAFYLCASSTDRENEQFFGPGTRLTVL.

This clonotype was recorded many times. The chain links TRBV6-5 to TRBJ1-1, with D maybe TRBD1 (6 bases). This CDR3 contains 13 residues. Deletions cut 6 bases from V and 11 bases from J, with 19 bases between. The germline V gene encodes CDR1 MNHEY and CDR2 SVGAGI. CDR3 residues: CASRPTRGGRAFF. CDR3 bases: TGTGCCAGCAGACCGACAAGGGGGGGTCGGGCTTTCTTT.

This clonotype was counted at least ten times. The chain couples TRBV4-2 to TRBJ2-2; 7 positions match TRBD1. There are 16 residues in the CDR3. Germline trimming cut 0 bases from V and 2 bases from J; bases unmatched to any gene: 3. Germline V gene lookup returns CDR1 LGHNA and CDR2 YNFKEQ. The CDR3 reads CASSQDQGVNTGELFF. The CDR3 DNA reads TGTGCCAGCAGCCAAGACCAGGGGGTAAACACCGGGGAGCTGTTTTTT.

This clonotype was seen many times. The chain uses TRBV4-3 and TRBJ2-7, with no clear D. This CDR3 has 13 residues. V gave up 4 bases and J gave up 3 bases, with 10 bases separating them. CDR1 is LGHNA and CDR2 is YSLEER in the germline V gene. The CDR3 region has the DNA TGCGCCAGCAGCCCATTAATCAACTACGAGCAGTACTTC. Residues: CASSPLINYEQYF.

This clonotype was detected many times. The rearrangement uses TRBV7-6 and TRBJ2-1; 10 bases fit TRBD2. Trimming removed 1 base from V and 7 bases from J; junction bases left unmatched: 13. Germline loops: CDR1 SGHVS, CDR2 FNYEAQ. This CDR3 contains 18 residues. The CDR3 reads CASSLGVAGGPGVNEQFF. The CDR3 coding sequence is TGTGCCAGCAGCTTAGGGGTAGCGGGAGGCCCCGGGGTGAATGAGCAGTTCTTC.

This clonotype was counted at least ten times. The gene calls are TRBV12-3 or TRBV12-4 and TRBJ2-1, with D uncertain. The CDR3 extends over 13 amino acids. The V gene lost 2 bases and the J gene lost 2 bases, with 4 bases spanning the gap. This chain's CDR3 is CASSLLPYNEQFF. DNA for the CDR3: TGTGCCAGCAGTTTACTACCCTACAATGAGCAGTTCTTC.

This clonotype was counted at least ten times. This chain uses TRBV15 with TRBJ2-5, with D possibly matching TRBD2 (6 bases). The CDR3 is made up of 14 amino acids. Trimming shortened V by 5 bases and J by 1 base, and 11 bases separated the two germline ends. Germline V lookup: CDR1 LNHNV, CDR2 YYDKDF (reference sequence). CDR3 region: CATSPWGVQETQYF. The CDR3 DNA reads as TGTGCCACCAGCCCCTGGGGGGTCCAAGAGACCCAGTACTTC.

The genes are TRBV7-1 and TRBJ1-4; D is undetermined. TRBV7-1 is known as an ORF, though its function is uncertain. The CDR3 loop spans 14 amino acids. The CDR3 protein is CGSSSITSNEKLFF. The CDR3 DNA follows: TGTGGGAGCAGCTCTATCACTTCTAATGAAAAACTGTTTTTT.

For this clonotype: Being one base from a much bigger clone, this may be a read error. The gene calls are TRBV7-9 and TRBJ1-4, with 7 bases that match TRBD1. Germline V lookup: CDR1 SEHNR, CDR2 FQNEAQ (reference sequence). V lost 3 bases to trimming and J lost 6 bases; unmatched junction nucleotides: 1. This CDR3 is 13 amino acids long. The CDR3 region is CASSFTGDEKLFF. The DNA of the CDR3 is TGTGCCAGCAGCTTCACAGGGGATGAAAAACTGTTTTTT.

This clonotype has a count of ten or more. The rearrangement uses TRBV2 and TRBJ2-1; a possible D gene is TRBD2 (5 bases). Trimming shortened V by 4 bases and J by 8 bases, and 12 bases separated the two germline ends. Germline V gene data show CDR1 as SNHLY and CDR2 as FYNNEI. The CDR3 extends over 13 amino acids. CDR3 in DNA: TGTGCCAGCAGTGGGGTACTAGTCTATGAGCAGTTCTTC. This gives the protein CASSGVLVYEQFF. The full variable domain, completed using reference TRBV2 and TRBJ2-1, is EPEVTQTPSHQVTQMGQEVILRCVPISNHLYFYWYRQILGQKVEFLVSFYNNEISEKSEIFDDQFSVERPDGSNFTLKIRSTKLEDSAMYFCASSGVLVYEQFFGPGTRLTVL.

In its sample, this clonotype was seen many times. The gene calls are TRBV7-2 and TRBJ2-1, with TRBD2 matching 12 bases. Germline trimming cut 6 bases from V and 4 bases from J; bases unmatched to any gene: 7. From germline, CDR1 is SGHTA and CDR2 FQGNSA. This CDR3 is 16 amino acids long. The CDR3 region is CASRVLAGGLYNEQFF. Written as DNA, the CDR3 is TGTGCCAGCAGAGTACTAGCGGGAGGCTTATACAATGAGCAGTTCTTC.

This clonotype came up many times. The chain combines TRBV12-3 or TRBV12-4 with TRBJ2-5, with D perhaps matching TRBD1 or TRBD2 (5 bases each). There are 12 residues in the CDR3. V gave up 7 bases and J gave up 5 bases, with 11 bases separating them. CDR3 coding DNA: TGTGCCAGCACCAGGGACGGGGAGACCCAGTACTTC. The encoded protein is CASTRDGETQYF.